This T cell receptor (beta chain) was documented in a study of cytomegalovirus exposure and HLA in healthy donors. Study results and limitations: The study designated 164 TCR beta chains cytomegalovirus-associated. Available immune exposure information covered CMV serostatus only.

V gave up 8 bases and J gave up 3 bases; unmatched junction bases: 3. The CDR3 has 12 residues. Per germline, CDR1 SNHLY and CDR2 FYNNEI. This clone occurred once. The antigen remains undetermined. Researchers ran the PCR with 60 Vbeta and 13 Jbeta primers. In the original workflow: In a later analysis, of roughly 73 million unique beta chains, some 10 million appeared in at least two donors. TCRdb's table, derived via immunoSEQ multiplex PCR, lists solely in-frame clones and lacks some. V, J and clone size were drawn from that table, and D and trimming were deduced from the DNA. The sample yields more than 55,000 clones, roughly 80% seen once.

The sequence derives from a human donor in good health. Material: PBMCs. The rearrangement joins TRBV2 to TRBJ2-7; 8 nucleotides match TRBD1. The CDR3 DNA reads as TGTGCCAGCCTCGGACAGGGCTACGAGCAGTACTTC. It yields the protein CASLGQGYEQYF.